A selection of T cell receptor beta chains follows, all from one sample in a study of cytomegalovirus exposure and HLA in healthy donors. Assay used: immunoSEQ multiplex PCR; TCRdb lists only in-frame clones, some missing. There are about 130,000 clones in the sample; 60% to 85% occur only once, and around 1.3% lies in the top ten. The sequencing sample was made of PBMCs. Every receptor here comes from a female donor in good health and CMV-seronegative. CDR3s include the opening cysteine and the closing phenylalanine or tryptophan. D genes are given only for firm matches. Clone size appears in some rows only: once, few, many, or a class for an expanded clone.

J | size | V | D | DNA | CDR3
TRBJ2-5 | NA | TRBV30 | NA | TGTGCCTGGAGATCTCAAGAGACCCAGTACTTC | CAWRSQETQYF
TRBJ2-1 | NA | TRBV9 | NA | TGTGCCAGCAGCGTAGTTCAAACGGGTGAGCAGTTCTTC | CASSVVQTGEQFF
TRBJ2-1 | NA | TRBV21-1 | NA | TGTGCCAGCAGCAAATTCTATGAGCAGTTCTTC | CASSKFYEQFF
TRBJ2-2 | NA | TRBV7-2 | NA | TGTGCCAGCAGCTCCCCGAGCGGCGCCGGGGAGCTGTTTTTT | CASSSPSGAGELFF
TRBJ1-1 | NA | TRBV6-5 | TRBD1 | TGTGCCAGCAGTTACTCGGGACAGTACACTGAAGCTTTCTTT | CASSYSGQYTEAFF
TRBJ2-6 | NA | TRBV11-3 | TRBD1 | TGTGCCAGCAGCCCCCGGACAGGGGGCCCGTCTGGGGCCAACGTCCTGACTTTC | CASSPRTGGPSGANVLTF
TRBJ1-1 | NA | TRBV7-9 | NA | TGTGCCAGCAGACCCGTCGGGGTTGAAGCTTTCTTT | CASRPVGVEAFF
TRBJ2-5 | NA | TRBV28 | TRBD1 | TGTGCCAGCAGTCCCCCTGAGCGCAGGGGGGAGACCCAGTACTTC | CASSPPERRGETQYF
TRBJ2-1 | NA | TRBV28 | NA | TGTGCCAGCGGACGGACAGCCTACAATGAGCAGTTCTTC | CASGRTAYNEQFF
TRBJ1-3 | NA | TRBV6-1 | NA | TGTGCCAGCAGACGGGACAACTCTGGAAACACCATATATTTT | CASRRDNSGNTIYF
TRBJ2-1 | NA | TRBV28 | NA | TGTGCCAGCAGTTTACTCGACAGGTACAATGAGCAGTTCTTC | CASSLLDRYNEQFF
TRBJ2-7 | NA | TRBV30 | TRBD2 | TGTGCCTGGAGTGAGGGACTAGCGACGTCCTACGAGCAGTACTTC | CAWSEGLATSYEQYF
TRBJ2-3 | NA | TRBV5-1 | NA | TGCGCTAGCAGCTTGGAACAGAGCACAGATACGCAGTATTTT | CASSLEQSTDTQYF
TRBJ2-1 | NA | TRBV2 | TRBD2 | TGTGCCAGCAGTGAACTAGCGGGGACCCACAATGAGCAGTTCTTC | CASSELAGTHNEQFF
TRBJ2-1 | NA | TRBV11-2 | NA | TGTGCCAGCAGCCTATGGGGGCAGGTGCAGTTCTTC | CASSLWGQVQFF
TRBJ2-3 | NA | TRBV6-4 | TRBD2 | TGTGCCAGCAGTGAAGTTTTAGCGGGAGCTGATACGCAGTATTTT | CASSEVLAGADTQYF
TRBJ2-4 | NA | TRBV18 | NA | TGTGCCAGCTCACCTCGGGGTGGACCCCTAGCCAAAAACATTCAGTACTTC | CASSPRGGPLAKNIQYF
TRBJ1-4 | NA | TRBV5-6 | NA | TGTGCCAGCAGCCAAGGACAAGGGGGAAATGAAAAACTGTTTTTT | CASSQGQGGNEKLFF
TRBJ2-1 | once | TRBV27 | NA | TGTGCCAGCAGTTTATCCTCCCCAGGGTACAATGAGCAGTTCTTC | CASSLSSPGYNEQFF
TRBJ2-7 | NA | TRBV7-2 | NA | TGTGCCAGCGGCTTAGCGTCTTCTTCCTACGAGCAGTACTTC | CASGLASSSYEQYF
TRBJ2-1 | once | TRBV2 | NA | TGTGCCAGCAGTGGAACAGGGCTTGAGCAGTTCTTC | CASSGTGLEQFF
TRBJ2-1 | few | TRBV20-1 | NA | TGCAGTGCCAGTTTCAATGAGCAGTTCTTC | CSASFNEQFF
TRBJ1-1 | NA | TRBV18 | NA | TGTGCCAGCTCACCGGGAGTGAGCACTGAAGCTTTCTTT | CASSPGVSTEAFF
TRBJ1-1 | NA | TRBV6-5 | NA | TGTGCCAGCAGTTACTCGAGGGGGAGGAACACTGAAGCTTTCTTT | CASSYSRGRNTEAFF
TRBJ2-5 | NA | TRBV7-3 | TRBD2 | TGTGCCAGCAGCTCTAGCGGGAGGGTGGAGACCCAGTACTTC | CASSSSGRVETQYF
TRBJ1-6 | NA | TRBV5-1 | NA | TGCGCCAGCAGCTTGGCAGGGCTTTCACCCCTCCACTTT | CASSLAGLSPLHF
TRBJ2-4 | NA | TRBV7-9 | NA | TGTGCCAGCAGCTTAGATGGGGCTCGGGAGTACTTC | CASSLDGAREYF
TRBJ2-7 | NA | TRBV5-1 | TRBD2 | TGCGCCAGCAGCTTGGGGACTAGCGGAGTCCTGGGGCAGTACTTC | CASSLGTSGVLGQYF
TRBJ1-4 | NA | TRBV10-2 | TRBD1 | TGCGCCAGCAGTGAACCGGGACAGGGGAGATTAGGACTGTTTTTT | CASSEPGQGRLGLFF
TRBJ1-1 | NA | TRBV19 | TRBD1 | TGTGCCACTCGGGAGGGGGCCGTCACTGAAGCTTTCTTT | CATREGAVTEAFF
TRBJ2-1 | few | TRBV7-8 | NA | TGTGCCAGCATCCCGGGACTCCTATACAATGAGCAGTTCTTC | CASIPGLLYNEQFF
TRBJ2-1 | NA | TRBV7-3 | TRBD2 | TGTGCCAGCAGCCCTGGCGGGGGGGCGGGGGAGCAGTTCTTC | CASSPGGGAGEQFF
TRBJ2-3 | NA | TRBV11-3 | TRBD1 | TGTGCCAGCAGCGTCAGGGGGCCCGCAGATACGCAGTATTTT | CASSVRGPADTQYF
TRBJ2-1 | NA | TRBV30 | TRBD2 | TGTGCCTGGGGGACTAGCGGGAGGGTGTACAATGAGCAGTTCTTC | CAWGTSGRVYNEQFF
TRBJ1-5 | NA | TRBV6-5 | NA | TGTGCCAGCAGTTACTCCAGGGGCGCGGGCAATCAGCCCCAGCATTTT | CASSYSRGAGNQPQHF
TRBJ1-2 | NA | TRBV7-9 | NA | TGTGCCGCCCCCCTCCCGGTGCGCGGCTACACCTTC | CAAPLPVRGYTF
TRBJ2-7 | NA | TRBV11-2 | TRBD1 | TGTGCCAGCAGCTCCTACGGGACAGGCAAAAAATTACGGTCCTACGAGCAGTACTTC | CASSSYGTGKKLRSYEQYF
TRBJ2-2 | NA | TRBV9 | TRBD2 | TGTGCCAGCAGCTTCGGACTAGCGGGGGGGATGAACACCGGGGAGCTGTTTTTT | CASSFGLAGGMNTGELFF
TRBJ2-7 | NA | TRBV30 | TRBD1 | TGTGCCTGGGACAGGGGGACCTACTACGAGCAGTACTTC | CAWDRGTYYEQYF
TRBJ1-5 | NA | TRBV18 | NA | TGTGCCAGCTCACCACAGAGAGGGAACAGCAATCAGCCCCAGCATTTT | CASSPQRGNSNQPQHF
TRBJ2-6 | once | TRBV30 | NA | TGTGCCTGGAGCGGAGGGGCGCCTTATGGGGCCAACGTCCTGACTTTC | CAWSGGAPYGANVLTF
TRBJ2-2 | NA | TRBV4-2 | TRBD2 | TGTGCCAGCAGCCCCCAACTAGCGGGAGGAACCGGGGAGCTGTTTTTT | CASSPQLAGGTGELFF
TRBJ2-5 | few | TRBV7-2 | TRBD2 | TGTGCCAGCAGGCCTACGGGGGGTTGGCAAGAGACCCAGTACTTC | CASRPTGGWQETQYF
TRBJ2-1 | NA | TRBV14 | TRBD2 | TGTGCCAGCAGCCAACACCCGGGACTAGCGGGAGTTGAGCAGTTCTTC | CASSQHPGLAGVEQFF
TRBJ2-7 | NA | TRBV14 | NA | TGTGCCAGCAGCCAAGGGGCCATAGCGGCAACCTACGAGCAGTACTTC | CASSQGAIAATYEQYF